These 4 T cell receptor beta chains came from one sample sequenced in a study of blood T cell repertoires in COVID-19. Assay: immunoSEQ multiplex PCR; the TCRdb copy retains only in-frame clones and omits some. The table lists approximately 72,000 clones, roughly 85% of them singletons. The sequenced sample consisted of peripheral blood. These receptors all come from a man aged 45 to 65 with acute or convalescent COVID-19.

The chain has TRBV7-8 and TRBJ2-1; 7 nucleotides agree with TRBD1. The CDR3 is 14 amino acids. Germline V gene lookup returns CDR1 SGHVS and CDR2 FQNEAQ. The J segment lost 3 bases and the V segment lost 5 bases, leaving 4 bases of the junction unmatched. The CDR3 DNA reads TGTGCCAGCAGCCCAGGGGGTCTCTACAATGAGCAGTTCTTC. It codes for CASSPGGLYNEQFF.

V usage is TRBV5-6 and J usage is TRBJ1-4; D gene uncertain. The V end was cut by 0 bases, the J end by 4 bases, with 7 bases between. This CDR3 region has 14 residues. Germline lookup yields CDR1 SGHDT and CDR2 YYEEEE. The CDR3 sequence: CASSLGGINEKLFF. The CDR3 nucleotides are TGTGCCAGCAGCTTGGGAGGGATTAATGAAAAACTGTTTTTT.

This clone has just a few counts. The rearrangement links TRBV5-1 to TRBJ2-4; D is undetermined. The CDR3 is 14 amino acids. Per the germline V gene, CDR1 is SGHRS and CDR2 is YFSETQ. Trimming removed 1 base at V and 9 bases at J, with 14 bases between. This CDR3 reads CASSLNPRSGIQYF. DNA of the CDR3: TGCGCCAGCAGCTTGAACCCCCGATCGGGCATTCAGTACTTC.

This clone was recorded a few times. The same CDR3 is also encoded by other DNA sequences in this sample. The chain joins TRBV10-2 to TRBJ1-2, with a possible D match to TRBD1 (6 bases). The V and J ends lost 0 bases and 6 bases respectively, with 8 bases between them. This CDR3 is 13 amino acids long. Looked up from germline, CDR1 is WSHSY and CDR2 is SAAADI. CDR3 amino acids: CASSESNRDGYTF. Here the CDR3 DNA reads TGCGCCAGCAGTGAGTCGAACAGGGATGGCTACACCTTC.